This entry lists 15 T cell receptor beta chains sequenced from one sample in a study of lung T cells in sarcoidosis with Löfgren's syndrome. TCRdb itself ran the reads through MiXCR, one entry per CDR3 protein. The sample consists of tens of thousands of distinct CDR3 sequences, over 20% of them appearing once. The sequencing sample was made of CD4+ T cells from PBMCs. Every receptor here comes from a human donor with sarcoidosis (Löfgren's syndrome or another form), or a control subject (not recorded which).

As concerns this clonotype: Relative to the germline gene, one junction end is altered; a read error may explain this. The genes are TRBV5-4 and TRBJ2-5; D not resolved. The CDR3 runs 13 residues. Germline CDR1 reads SGHNT; CDR2 reads YYREEE (reference sequence). CDR3 nucleotide sequence: TGTGCCAGCAGCTTGGATGTAAAAGAGATCCAGTACTTC. It is translated as CASSLDVKEIQYF.

In regard to this clonotype: This may be a read error: a much more frequent sequence differs by one nucleotide. The chain links TRBV20-1 to TRBJ2-5, with D tentatively TRBD1 (6 bases). V lost 2 bases, J lost 5 bases, and 21 bases lay in between. The CDR3 runs to 16 residues. CDR1 and CDR2 (germline): DFQATT, SNEGSKA (reference sequence). For the CDR3, the DNA is TGCAGTGCTAGACCCCCGGGGACACAGGGCCGGGAGACCCAGTACTTC. Amino acid sequence: CSARPPGTQGRETQYF.

Judged by abundance, this clonotype is medium-sized. This rearrangement joins TRBV6-1 to TRBJ1-6; TRBD1 might be the D (5 bases). V lost 4 bases to trimming and J lost 2 bases, with 6 bases between them. The CDR3 loop spans 14 amino acids. The germline gives CDR1 MNHNS, CDR2 SASEGT. CDR3 residues: CASSAGPYNSPLHF. CDR3 in DNA: TGTGCCAGCAGTGCGGGACCCTATAATTCACCCCTCCACTTT.

This clonotype was seen only a few times. V usage is TRBV19 and J usage is TRBJ2-1, with 8 bases that match TRBD2. Trimming took 1 base from V and 5 from J; bases not matched to a gene: 7. The germline V gene encodes CDR1 LNHDA and CDR2 SQIVND (reference sequence). The CDR3 loop spans 16 amino acids. The CDR3 DNA reads TGTGCCAGTAGTATAGCGGGAGGGATCGCAGACAATGAGCAGTTCTTC. This codes for CASSIAGGIADNEQFF.

This clonotype was counted at least ten times. The chain joins TRBV12-3 or TRBV12-4 to TRBJ2-3, with unresolved D. V lost 2 bases to trimming and J lost 2 bases, with 5 bases between them. The CDR3 runs 13 residues. The CDR3 region is CASSLPDTDTQYF. The DNA for the CDR3 is TGTGCCAGCAGTTTACCAGACACAGATACGCAGTATTTT.

This clonotype was recorded many times. The chain recombines TRBV7-2 with TRBJ2-2; TRBD1 matches at 10 bases. Germline V gene sequence: CDR1 SGHTA, CDR2 FQGNSA. Unmatched junction bases numbered 10, after V lost 5 bases and J lost 4 bases. The CDR3 spans 17 residues. This CDR3 reads CASSLPAGTGATGELFF. The CDR3 DNA is TGTGCCAGCAGCCTACCCGCCGGGACAGGGGCCACCGGGGAGCTGTTTTTT. Combining the CDR3 with reference TRBV7-2 and TRBJ2-2 gives the whole variable domain GAGVSQSPSNKVTEKGKDVELRCDPISGHTALYWYRQSLGQGLEFLIYFQGNSAPDKSGLPSDRFSAERTGGSVSTLTIQRTQQEDSAVYLCASSLPAGTGATGELFFGEGSRLTVL.

This clonotype was recorded many times. V and J are TRBV6-1 and TRBJ1-5; D is ambiguous. With 7 bases removed from V and 6 bases from J, the gap between germline ends came to 10 bases. Looked up from germline, CDR1 is MNHNS and CDR2 is SASEGT. The CDR3 length is 12 residues. The CDR3 sequence: CASTGGVQPQHF. The CDR3 DNA is TGTGCCAGCACCGGCGGAGTTCAGCCCCAGCATTTT.

The V and J genes are TRBV12-3 or TRBV12-4 and TRBJ1-5, with unresolved D. The CDR3 is 16 amino acids. Deletions cut 2 bases from V and 4 bases from J, with 15 bases between. DNA of the CDR3: TGTGCCAGCAGTTTATGGCTCTTGTGGCAGAATCAGCCCCAGCATTTT. This translates into CASSLWLLWQNQPQHF.

This clonotype came up many times. J is TRBJ2-5 and V is TRBV24-1, with D unresolved. Germline values: CDR1 KGHDR, CDR2 SFDVKD. This CDR3 spans 13 amino acids. Trimming removed 3 bases from V and 4 bases from J, with 8 bases in between. The CDR3 sequence is CATSDAASETQYF. The CDR3 DNA reads as TGTGCCACCAGTGATGCGGCTTCAGAGACCCAGTACTTC.

This clonotype was recorded at least ten times. This rearrangement joins TRBV6-1 to TRBJ2-5, with 11 nucleotides matching TRBD2. J gave up 6 bases and V 5 bases, and 8 bases lay outside the gene matches. CDR1 and CDR2 from the germline V gene are MNHNS and SASEGT. This CDR3 has 15 amino acids. CDR3 in amino acids: CASSPLSGGAKTQYF. The CDR3 bases are TGTGCCAGCAGTCCACTTAGCGGGGGGGCCAAGACCCAGTACTTC.

V usage is TRBV9 and J usage is TRBJ1-1; D gene uncertain. The CDR3 covers 13 residues. Germline V gene lookup returns CDR1 SGDLS and CDR2 YYNGEE. Trimming left V 3 bases short and J 4 bases short, with 10 bases between. DNA for the CDR3: TGTGCCAGCAGCGCCATGGAGCGCACTGAAGCTTTCTTT. Protein sequence: CASSAMERTEAFF.

This clonotype occurred a few times. This chain connects TRBV7-3 to TRBJ2-5, with D maybe TRBD1 (5 bases). Germline V gives CDR1 SGHTA, CDR2 FQGTGA. The CDR3 is made up of 13 amino acids. The V and J ends lost 2 bases and 4 bases respectively, with 8 bases between them. CDR3 DNA sequence: TGTGCCAGCAGCTTAGACCAGGGAGAGACCCAGTACTTC. The encoded protein is CASSLDQGETQYF. Together with reference TRBV7-3 and TRBJ2-5, the CDR3 gives the full variable domain: GAGVSQTPSNKVTEKGKYVELRCDPISGHTALYWYRQSLGQGPEFLIYFQGTGAADDSGLPNDRFFAVRPEGSVSTLKIQRTERGDSAVYLCASSLDQGETQYFGPGTRLLVL.

The chain couples TRBV28 to TRBJ1-5; 9 bases agree with TRBD1. In germline, CDR1 is MDHEN, CDR2 SYDVKM. The CDR3 contains 15 residues. J gave up 6 bases and V 6 bases, and 9 bases lay outside the gene matches. The CDR3 loop reads CASSMGQGTFQPQHF. In DNA form, the CDR3 reads TGTGCCAGCAGCATGGGACAGGGAACCTTTCAGCCCCAGCATTTT.

At least ten counts were recorded for this clonotype. J is TRBJ2-1 and V is TRBV12-3 or TRBV12-4; D gene ambiguous. Trimming removed 4 bases at V and 3 bases at J, with 13 bases between. The CDR3 sequence is 15 residues long. CDR3 loop: CASSWASLNYNEQFF. The CDR3 DNA follows: TGTGCCAGCAGTTGGGCCTCACTAAACTACAATGAGCAGTTCTTC.

In its sample, this clonotype was seen many times. This sequence joins TRBV20-1 and TRBJ1-1; TRBD1 aligns across 8 bases. Losses at the gene ends were 6 bases for V and 3 bases for J; bases not matched to a gene: 6. Germline V lookup: CDR1 DFQATT, CDR2 SNEGSKA (reference sequence). CDR3 length: 13 residues. CDR3 amino acids: CSAGRQGYTEAFF. Here the CDR3 DNA reads TGCAGTGCGGGAAGACAGGGGTACACTGAAGCTTTCTTT.